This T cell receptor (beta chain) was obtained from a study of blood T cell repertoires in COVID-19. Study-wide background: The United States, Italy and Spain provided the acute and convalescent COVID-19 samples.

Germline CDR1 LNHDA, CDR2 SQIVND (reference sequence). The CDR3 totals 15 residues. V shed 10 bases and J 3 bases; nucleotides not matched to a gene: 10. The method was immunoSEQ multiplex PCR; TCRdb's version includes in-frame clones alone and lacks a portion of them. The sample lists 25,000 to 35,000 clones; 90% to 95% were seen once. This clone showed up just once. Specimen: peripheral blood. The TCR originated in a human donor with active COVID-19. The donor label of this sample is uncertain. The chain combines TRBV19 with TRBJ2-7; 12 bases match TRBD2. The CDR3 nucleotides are TGTGCCACCCGAAGACTAGCGGGGGACCTCTACGAGCAGTACTTC. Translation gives CATRRLAGDLYEQYF.